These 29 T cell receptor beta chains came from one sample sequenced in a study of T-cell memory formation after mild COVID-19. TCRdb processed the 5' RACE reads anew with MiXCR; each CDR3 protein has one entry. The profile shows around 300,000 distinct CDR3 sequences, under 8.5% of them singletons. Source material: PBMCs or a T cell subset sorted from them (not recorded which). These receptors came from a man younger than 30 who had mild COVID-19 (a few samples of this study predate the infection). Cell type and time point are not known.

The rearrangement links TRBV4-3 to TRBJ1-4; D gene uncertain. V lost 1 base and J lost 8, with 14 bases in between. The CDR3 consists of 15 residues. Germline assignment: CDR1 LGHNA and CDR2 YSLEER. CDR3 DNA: TGCGCCAGCAGCCAAGTCGGGGAGATTGAGGAAAAACTGTTTTTT. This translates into CASSQVGEIEEKLFF.

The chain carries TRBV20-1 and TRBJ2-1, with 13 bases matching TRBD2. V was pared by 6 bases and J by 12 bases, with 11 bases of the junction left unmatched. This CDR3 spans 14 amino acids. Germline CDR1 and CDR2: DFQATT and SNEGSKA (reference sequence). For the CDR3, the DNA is TGCAGTGCCACCGGGACTAGCGGGGCCGCTTCGCAGTTCTTC. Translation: CSATGTSGAASQFF.

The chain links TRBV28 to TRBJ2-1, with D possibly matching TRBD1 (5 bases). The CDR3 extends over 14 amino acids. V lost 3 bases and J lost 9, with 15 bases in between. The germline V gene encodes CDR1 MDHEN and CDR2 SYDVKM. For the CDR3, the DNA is TGTGCCAGCAGTTTGAGGCAGGGCGCCAGTGAGCAGTTCTTC. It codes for CASSLRQGASEQFF.

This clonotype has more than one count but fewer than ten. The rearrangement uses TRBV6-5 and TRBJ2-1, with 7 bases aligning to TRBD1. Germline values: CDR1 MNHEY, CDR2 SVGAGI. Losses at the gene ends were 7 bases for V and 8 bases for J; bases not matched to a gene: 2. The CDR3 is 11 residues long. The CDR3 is CASTTGYEQFF. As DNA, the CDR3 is TGTGCCAGCACGACAGGGTATGAGCAGTTCTTC.

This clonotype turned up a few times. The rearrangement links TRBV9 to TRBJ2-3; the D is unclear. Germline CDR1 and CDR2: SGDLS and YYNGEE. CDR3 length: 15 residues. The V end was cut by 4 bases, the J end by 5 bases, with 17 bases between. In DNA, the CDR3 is TGTGCCAGCAGCATGACGACGCAGACGGGAGATACGCAGTATTTT. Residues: CASSMTTQTGDTQYF. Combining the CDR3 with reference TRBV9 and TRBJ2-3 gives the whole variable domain DSGVTQTPKHLITATGQRVTLRCSPRSGDLSVYWYQQSLDQGLQFLIQYYNGEERAKGNILERFSAQQFPDLHSELNLSSLELGDSALYFCASSMTTQTGDTQYFGPGTRLTVL.

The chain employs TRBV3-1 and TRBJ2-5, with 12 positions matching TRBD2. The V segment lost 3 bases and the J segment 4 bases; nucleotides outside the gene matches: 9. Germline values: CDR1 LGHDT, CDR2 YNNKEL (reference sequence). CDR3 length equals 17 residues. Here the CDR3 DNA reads TGTGCCAGCAGCCACCGATCAAGACTAGCGGGGGTAGAGACCCAGTACTTC. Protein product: CASSHRSRLAGVETQYF.

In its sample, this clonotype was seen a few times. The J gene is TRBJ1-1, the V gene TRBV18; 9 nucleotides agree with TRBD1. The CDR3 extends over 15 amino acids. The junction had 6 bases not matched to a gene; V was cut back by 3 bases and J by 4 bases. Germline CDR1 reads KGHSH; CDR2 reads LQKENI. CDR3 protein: CASSPSGTGSTEAFF. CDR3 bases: TGTGCCAGCTCACCTTCCGGGACAGGGTCCACTGAAGCTTTCTTT.

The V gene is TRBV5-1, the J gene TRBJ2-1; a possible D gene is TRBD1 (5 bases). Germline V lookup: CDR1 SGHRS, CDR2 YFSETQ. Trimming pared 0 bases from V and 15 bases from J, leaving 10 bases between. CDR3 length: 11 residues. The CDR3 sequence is CASSLGDSRFF. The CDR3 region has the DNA TGCGCCAGCAGCTTGGGAGACAGTCGGTTCTTC. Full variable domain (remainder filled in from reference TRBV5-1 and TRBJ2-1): KAGVTQTPRYLIKTRGQQVTLSCSPISGHRSVSWYQQTPGQGLQFLFEYFSETQRNKGNFPGRFSGRQFSNSRSEMNVSTLELGDSALYLCASSLGDSRFFGPGTRLTVL.

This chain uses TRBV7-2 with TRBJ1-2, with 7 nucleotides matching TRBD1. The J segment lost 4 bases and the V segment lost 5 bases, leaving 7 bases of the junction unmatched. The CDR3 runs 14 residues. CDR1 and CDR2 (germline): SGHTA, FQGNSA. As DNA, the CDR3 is TGTGCCAGCAGCCCAAAGGGGACAGTCTATGGCTACACCTTC. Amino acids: CASSPKGTVYGYTF. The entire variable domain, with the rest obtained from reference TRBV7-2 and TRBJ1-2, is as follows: GAGVSQSPSNKVTEKGKDVELRCDPISGHTALYWYRQSLGQGLEFLIYFQGNSAPDKSGLPSDRFSAERTGGSVSTLTIQRTQQEDSAVYLCASSPKGTVYGYTFGSGTRLTVV.

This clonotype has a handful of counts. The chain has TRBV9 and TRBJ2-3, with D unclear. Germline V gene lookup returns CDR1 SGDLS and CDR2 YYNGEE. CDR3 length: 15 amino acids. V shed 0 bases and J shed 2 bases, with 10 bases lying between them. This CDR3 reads CASSVGQSDTDTQYF. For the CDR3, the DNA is TGTGCCAGCAGCGTAGGTCAGTCCGACACAGATACGCAGTATTTT.

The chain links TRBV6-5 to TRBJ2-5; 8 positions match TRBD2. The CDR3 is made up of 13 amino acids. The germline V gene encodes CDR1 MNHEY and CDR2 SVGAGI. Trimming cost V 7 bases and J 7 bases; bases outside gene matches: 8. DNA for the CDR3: TGTGCCAGCACCTTAGCGGGGTCCGGGACCCAGTACTTC. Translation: CASTLAGSGTQYF.

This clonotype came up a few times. The CDR3 is CASSQIGDGETQYF. As DNA, the CDR3 is TGCGCCAGCAGCCAGATCGGGGACGGGGAGACCCAGTACTTC. The V call is TRBV4-1, the J call TRBJ2-5; possibly TRBD1 or TRBD2 for D (5 bases each). The CDR3 sequence is 14 residues long. Trimming took off 3 bases at V and 5 bases at J, with 13 bases between the two ends. From germline, CDR1 is MGHRA and CDR2 YSYEKL.

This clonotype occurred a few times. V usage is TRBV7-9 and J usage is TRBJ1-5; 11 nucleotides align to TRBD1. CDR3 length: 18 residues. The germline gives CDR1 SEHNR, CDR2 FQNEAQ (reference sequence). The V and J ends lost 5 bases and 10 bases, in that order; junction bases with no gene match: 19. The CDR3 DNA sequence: TGTGCCAGCAGCCCCTCGGGACAGGGGGTCAGTCAATTCGTACCCCAGCATTTT. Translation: CASSPSGQGVSQFVPQHF.

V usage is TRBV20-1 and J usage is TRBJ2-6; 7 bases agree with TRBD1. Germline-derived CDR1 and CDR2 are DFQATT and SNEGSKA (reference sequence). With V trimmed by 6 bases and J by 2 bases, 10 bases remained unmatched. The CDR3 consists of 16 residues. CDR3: CSASTGVETGANVLTF. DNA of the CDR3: TGCAGTGCCTCAACAGGGGTGGAGACTGGGGCCAACGTCCTGACTTTC.

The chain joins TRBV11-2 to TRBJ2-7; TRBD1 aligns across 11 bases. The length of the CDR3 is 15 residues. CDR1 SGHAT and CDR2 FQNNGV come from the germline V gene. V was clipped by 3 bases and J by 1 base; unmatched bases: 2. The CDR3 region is CASSFGTGGSYEQYF. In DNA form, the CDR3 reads TGTGCCAGCAGCTTCGGGACAGGGGGTTCCTACGAGCAGTACTTC.

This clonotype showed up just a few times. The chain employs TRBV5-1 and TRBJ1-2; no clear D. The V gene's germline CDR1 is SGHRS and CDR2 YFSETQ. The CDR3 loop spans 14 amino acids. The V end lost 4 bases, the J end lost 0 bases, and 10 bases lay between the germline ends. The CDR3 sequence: CASSGVLANYGYTF. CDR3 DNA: TGCGCCAGCAGCGGAGTCTTAGCTAACTATGGCTACACCTTC.

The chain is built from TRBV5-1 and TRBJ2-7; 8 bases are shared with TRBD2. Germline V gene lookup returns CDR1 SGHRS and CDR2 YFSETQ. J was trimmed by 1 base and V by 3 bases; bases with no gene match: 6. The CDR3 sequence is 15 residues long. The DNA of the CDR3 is TGCGCCAGCAGCTCCCGTACGGGGGGGTCCTACGAGCAGTACTTC. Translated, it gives CASSSRTGGSYEQYF.

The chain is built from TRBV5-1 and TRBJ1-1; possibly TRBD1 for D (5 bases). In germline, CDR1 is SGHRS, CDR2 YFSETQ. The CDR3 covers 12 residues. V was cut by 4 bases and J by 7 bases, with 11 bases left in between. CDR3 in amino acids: CASSPGPLEAFF. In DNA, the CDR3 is TGCGCCAGCAGCCCGGGACCTCTTGAAGCTTTCTTT. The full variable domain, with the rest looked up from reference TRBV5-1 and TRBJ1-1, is KAGVTQTPRYLIKTRGQQVTLSCSPISGHRSVSWYQQTPGQGLQFLFEYFSETQRNKGNFPGRFSGRQFSNSRSEMNVSTLELGDSALYLCASSPGPLEAFFGQGTRLTVV.

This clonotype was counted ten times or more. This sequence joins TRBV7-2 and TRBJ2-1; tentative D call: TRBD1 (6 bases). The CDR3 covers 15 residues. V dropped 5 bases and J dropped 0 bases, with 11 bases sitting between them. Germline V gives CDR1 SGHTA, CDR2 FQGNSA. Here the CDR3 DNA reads TGTGCCAGCAGCAATCAGGGGAGCTCCTACAATGAGCAGTTCTTC. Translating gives CASSNQGSSYNEQFF.

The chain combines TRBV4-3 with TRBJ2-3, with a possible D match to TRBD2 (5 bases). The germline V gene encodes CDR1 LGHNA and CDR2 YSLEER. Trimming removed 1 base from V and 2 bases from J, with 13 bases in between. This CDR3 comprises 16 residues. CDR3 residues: CASSQGRAGYTDTQYF. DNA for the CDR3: TGCGCCAGCAGCCAAGGAAGGGCGGGTTACACAGATACGCAGTATTTT.

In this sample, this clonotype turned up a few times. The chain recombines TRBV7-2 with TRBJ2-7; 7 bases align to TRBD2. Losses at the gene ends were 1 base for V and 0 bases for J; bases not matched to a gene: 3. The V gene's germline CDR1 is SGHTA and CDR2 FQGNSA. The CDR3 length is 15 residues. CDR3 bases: TGTGCCAGCAGCTTAGTGGCTAGCGGCTCCTACGAGCAGTACTTC. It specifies CASSLVASGSYEQYF. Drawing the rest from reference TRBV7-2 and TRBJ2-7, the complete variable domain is GAGVSQSPSNKVTEKGKDVELRCDPISGHTALYWYRQSLGQGLEFLIYFQGNSAPDKSGLPSDRFSAERTGGSVSTLTIQRTQQEDSAVYLCASSLVASGSYEQYFGPGTRLTVT.

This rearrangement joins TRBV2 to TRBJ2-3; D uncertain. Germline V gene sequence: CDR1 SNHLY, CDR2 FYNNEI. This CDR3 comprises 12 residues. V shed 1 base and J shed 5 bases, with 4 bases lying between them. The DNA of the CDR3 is TGTGCCAGCAGTGAAGGAAGAGATACGCAGTATTTT. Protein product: CASSEGRDTQYF.

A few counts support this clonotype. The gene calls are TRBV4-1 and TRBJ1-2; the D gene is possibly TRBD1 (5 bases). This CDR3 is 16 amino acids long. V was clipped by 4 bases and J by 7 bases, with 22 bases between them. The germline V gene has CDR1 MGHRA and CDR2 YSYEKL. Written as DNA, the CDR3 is TGCGCCAGCAGCCCCGAGAGTACGACAGCCTTTTCTGGCTACACCTTC. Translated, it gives CASSPESTTAFSGYTF.

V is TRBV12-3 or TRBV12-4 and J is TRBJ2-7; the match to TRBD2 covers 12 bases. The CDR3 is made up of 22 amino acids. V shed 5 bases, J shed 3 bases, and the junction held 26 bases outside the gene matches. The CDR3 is CASSTLSPTGLAGTENFYEQYF. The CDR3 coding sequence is TGTGCCAGCAGTACCCTTTCCCCCACTGGACTAGCGGGGACCGAAAATTTCTACGAGCAGTACTTC.

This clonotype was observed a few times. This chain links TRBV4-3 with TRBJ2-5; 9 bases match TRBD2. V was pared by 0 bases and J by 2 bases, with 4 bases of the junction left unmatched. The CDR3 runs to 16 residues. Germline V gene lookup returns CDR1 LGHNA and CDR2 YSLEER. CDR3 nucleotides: TGCGCCAGCAGCCAAGAGGCCCTAGCGGGGCAAGAGACCCAGTACTTC. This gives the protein CASSQEALAGQETQYF.

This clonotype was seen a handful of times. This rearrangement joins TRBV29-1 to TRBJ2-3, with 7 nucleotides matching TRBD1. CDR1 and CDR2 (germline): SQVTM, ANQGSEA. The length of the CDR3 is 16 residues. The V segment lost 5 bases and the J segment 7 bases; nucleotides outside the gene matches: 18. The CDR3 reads CSVRQGRARDLYTQYF. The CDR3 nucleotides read TGCAGCGTTAGACAGGGTCGGGCTAGAGATCTTTATACGCAGTATTTT.

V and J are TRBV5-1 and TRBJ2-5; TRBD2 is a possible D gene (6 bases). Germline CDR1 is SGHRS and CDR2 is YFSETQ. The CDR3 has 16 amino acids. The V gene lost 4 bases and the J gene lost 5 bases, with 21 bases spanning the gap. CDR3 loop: CASSTLGTPPEETQYF. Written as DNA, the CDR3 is TGCGCCAGCAGCACCCTCGGGACTCCACCCGAGGAGACCCAGTACTTC. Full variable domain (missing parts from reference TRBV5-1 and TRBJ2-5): KAGVTQTPRYLIKTRGQQVTLSCSPISGHRSVSWYQQTPGQGLQFLFEYFSETQRNKGNFPGRFSGRQFSNSRSEMNVSTLELGDSALYLCASSTLGTPPEETQYFGPGTRLLVL.

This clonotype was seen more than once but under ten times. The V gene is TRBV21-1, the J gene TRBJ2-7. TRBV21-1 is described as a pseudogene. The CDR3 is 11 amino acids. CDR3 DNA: TGTGCCAGCAGCAAAGCCTGCGAGCAGTACTTC. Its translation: CASSKACEQYF.

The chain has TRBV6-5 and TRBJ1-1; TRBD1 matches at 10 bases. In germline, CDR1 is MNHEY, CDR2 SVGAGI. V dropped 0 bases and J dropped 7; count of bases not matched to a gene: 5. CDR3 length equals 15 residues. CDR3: CASSYSIGTGVEAFF. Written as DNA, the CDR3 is TGTGCCAGCAGTTACTCGATTGGGACAGGGGTTGAAGCTTTCTTT.